This TCR beta chain was found in a study of Ad26.COV2.S vaccination and SARS-CoV-2 variants. This clone was found a few times. Its cognate antigen is unknown. One end of the junction varies from germline; a read error may be responsible. The germline V gene encodes CDR1 MNHEY and CDR2 SVGAGI. The CDR3 contains 14 residues. The protocol was immunoSEQ multiplex PCR, while the TCRdb copy is restricted to in-frame clones and leaves out a portion. The sample includes 97,000 or so clones, around 80% of them seen just once. Study-level findings and limits: Using TCR breadth and depth analyses may have led to underestimated total T cell responses. Breadth of non-spike TCRs did not differ between vaccinees and placebo recipients. After vaccination, substantial breadth of spike-specific CD8+ and CD4+ responses was reported. While placebo recipients had lower spike-specific TCR breadth, vaccine recipients had more.

The sequenced sample was peripheral blood, obtained after recovery from COVID-19. The receptor was isolated from a human donor who had recovered from COVID-19. This chain joins TRBV6-5 and TRBJ1-1; maybe TRBD1 (5 bases). The CDR3 loop reads CASRYHQGNTEAFF. The DNA of the CDR3 is TGTGCCAGCCGTTATCACCAGGGGAACACTGAAGCTTTCTTT.